The 25 T cell receptor beta chains presented below share a single source sample, sequenced in a study of control samples from healthy donors and cancer patients. Data came from immunoSEQ multiplex PCR; TCRdb stores just in-frame clones and leaves some out. The top ten clones hold roughly 14% of a sample with 120,000 to 150,000 clones, 94% of them seen once. The sample consisted of blood. These receptors all come from a man aged 35 to 55 in good health.

The chain recombines TRBV25-1 with TRBJ2-7, with 10 bases aligning to TRBD1. This CDR3 has 16 amino acids. Germline CDR1 and CDR2: MGHDK and SYGVNS. The V gene end was trimmed by 2 bases and the J gene end by 4 bases; junction bases not matched to a gene: 8. CDR3 DNA sequence: TGTGCCAGCAGTGAACAAGACGGGACAGGGGCGTACGAGCAGTACTTC. It specifies CASSEQDGTGAYEQYF.

The chain recombines TRBV25-1 with TRBJ2-3, with D possibly being TRBD2 (7 bases). Germline V gene lookup returns CDR1 MGHDK and CDR2 SYGVNS. With 11 bases removed from V and 6 bases from J, the gap between germline ends came to 21 bases. The CDR3 spans 14 residues. DNA for the CDR3: TGTGCCTGCCAGGCGGGGGCCTTCGCCGATACGCAGTATTTT. As protein: CACQAGAFADTQYF.

This chain links TRBV7-9 with TRBJ1-3, with D possibly TRBD1 on 5 matching bases. The CDR3 covers 13 residues. Trimming removed 3 bases at V and 4 bases at J, with 7 bases between. CDR1 is SEHNR, CDR2 FQNEAQ, per germline (reference sequence). The DNA for the CDR3 is TGTGCCAGCAGCTTGACAGACGGAAACACCATATATTTT. Its translation: CASSLTDGNTIYF.

The genes are TRBV28 and TRBJ1-5; D is unresolved. The length of the CDR3 is 15 residues. The ends were cut back, 5 bases at V and 0 bases at J, with 11 bases in the middle. Per germline, CDR1 MDHEN and CDR2 SYDVKM. CDR3 in DNA: TGTGCCAGCAGTCCTATTGGGAGTAGCAATCAGCCCCAGCATTTT. This translates into CASSPIGSSNQPQHF.

The genes are TRBV11-2 and TRBJ1-4, with D unclear. Germline V gene lookup returns CDR1 SGHAT and CDR2 FQNNGV. Trimming shortened V by 0 bases and J by 8 bases, and 10 bases separated the two germline ends. This CDR3 is built from 14 residues. DNA of the CDR3: TGTGCCAGCAGCTTAGATCTCGGGCGGGAAAAACTGTTTTTT. This codes for CASSLDLGREKLFF.

The J gene is TRBJ2-7, the V gene TRBV6-5, with 9 bases fitting TRBD1. The CDR3 has 15 amino acids. Trimming at V came to 0 bases and at J to 7 bases, leaving 7 bases not matched to a gene. CDR1 MNHEY and CDR2 SVGAGI come from the germline V gene. Here the CDR3 reads CASSYSGTGILEQYF. The CDR3 DNA reads as TGTGCCAGCAGTTACTCCGGGACAGGGATCCTTGAGCAGTACTTC.

V usage is TRBV4-2 and J usage is TRBJ2-7; D is undetermined. The V gene lost 0 bases and the J gene lost 3 bases, with 6 bases spanning the gap. The CDR3 runs to 13 residues. Germline V lookup: CDR1 LGHNA, CDR2 YNFKEQ. This CDR3 is CASSQEGSYEQYF. In DNA, the CDR3 is TGTGCCAGCAGCCAAGAAGGCAGCTACGAGCAGTACTTC.

The V and J genes are TRBV9 and TRBJ1-2, with D hard to call. The CDR3 has 13 residues. The germline V gene encodes CDR1 SGDLS and CDR2 YYNGEE. V lost 4 bases and J lost 8, with 15 bases in between. The CDR3, as DNA: TGTGCCAGCAGCACTAGGGCCGCAGAGGGCTACACCTTC. Protein: CASSTRAAEGYTF.

The rearrangement uses TRBV2 and TRBJ2-6; no definite D call. This CDR3 is 17 amino acids long. Germline assignment: CDR1 SNHLY and CDR2 FYNNEI. Trimming left V 6 bases short and J 2 bases short, with 17 bases between. Here the CDR3 reads CASSSSVPTTGANVLTF. The CDR3 nucleotides read TGTGCCAGCAGCTCCTCAGTCCCCACCACTGGGGCCAACGTCCTGACTTTC. Variable domain in full (rest from reference TRBV2 and TRBJ2-6): EPEVTQTPSHQVTQMGQEVILRCVPISNHLYFYWYRQILGQKVEFLVSFYNNEISEKSEIFDDQFSVERPDGSNFTLKIRSTKLEDSAMYFCASSSSVPTTGANVLTFGAGSRLTVL.

The V gene is TRBV7-2, the J gene TRBJ2-3; a weak D match, TRBD1 (6 bases). From germline, CDR1 is SGHTA and CDR2 FQGNSA. Deletions cut 1 base from V and 0 bases from J, with 14 bases between. This CDR3 contains 17 residues. The CDR3 is CASSLDLRTASTDTQYF. As DNA, the CDR3 is TGTGCCAGCAGCTTAGACCTAAGGACAGCGAGCACAGATACGCAGTATTTT.

Sample share makes this clone medium-sized. The CDR3 sequence: CASRQQGETSPLHF. As DNA, the CDR3 is TGTGCCAGCAGGCAACAGGGGGAAACCTCACCCCTCCACTTT. The chain carries TRBV6-5 and TRBJ1-6; 8 bases match TRBD1. The CDR3 spans 14 residues. With 6 bases clipped from V and 10 bases from J, the junction kept 8 bases outside the gene matches. CDR1 is MNHEY and CDR2 is SVGAGI in the germline V gene.

The chain recombines TRBV15 with TRBJ2-5, with 8 nucleotides matching TRBD2. The CDR3 extends over 18 amino acids. The ends lost 2 bases at V and 2 bases at J; junction bases unmatched: 13. In germline, CDR1 is LNHNV, CDR2 YYDKDF (reference sequence). The CDR3 loop is CATSRIPRPSGQQETQYF. The CDR3 DNA is TGTGCCACCAGCAGAATACCTCGGCCTAGCGGGCAACAAGAGACCCAGTACTTC.

The J gene is TRBJ2-7, the V gene TRBV28; the match to TRBD1 covers 7 bases. CDR3 length: 16 residues. Germline V gives CDR1 MDHEN, CDR2 SYDVKM. J was trimmed by 4 bases and V by 6 bases; bases with no gene match: 15. The CDR3, as DNA: TGTGCCAGCAGACTCCCAAAGGGGGCTTTAGGTTACGAGCAGTACTTC. Protein sequence: CASRLPKGALGYEQYF. Looking up the rest from reference TRBV28 and TRBJ2-7 gives the full variable domain: DVKVTQSSRYLVKRTGEKVFLECVQDMDHENMFWYRQDPGLGLRLIYFSYDVKMKEKGDIPEGYSVSREKKERFSLILESASTNQTSMYLCASRLPKGALGYEQYFGPGTRLTVT.

V and J are TRBV12-3 or TRBV12-4 and TRBJ1-3; weak D call: TRBD1 (6 bases). The V end lost 7 bases, the J end lost 8 bases, and 15 bases lay between the germline ends. CDR3 size: 13 residues. The CDR3 loop is CASIDRPGDTIYF. Written as DNA, the CDR3 is TGTGCCAGCATCGACAGGCCCGGGGACACCATATATTTT.

The chain joins TRBV19 to TRBJ2-1, with 7 bases fitting TRBD1. CDR1 is LNHDA, CDR2 SQIVND, per germline (reference sequence). The length of the CDR3 is 14 residues. J was trimmed by 4 bases and V by 6 bases; bases with no gene match: 6. The CDR3 region is CASRTGTEYNEQFF. The DNA of the CDR3 is TGTGCCAGTAGAACCGGGACAGAGTACAATGAGCAGTTCTTC.

This chain uses TRBV2 with TRBJ2-1, with 13 bases lining up with TRBD2. The J segment lost 9 bases and the V segment lost 4 bases, leaving 12 bases of the junction unmatched. The CDR3 has 17 amino acids. CDR1 is SNHLY, CDR2 FYNNEI, per germline. The CDR3 is CASSGQTSGRASSEQFF. The CDR3 DNA is TGTGCCAGCAGTGGGCAAACTAGCGGGAGGGCCTCAAGTGAGCAGTTCTTC.

The rearrangement links TRBV9 to TRBJ2-5; D may be TRBD1 (6 bases). V lost 4 bases and J 1 base, leaving 17 bases between the germline ends. The germline V gene has CDR1 SGDLS and CDR2 YYNGEE. The CDR3 is 16 amino acids. CDR3 sequence reads: CASSPDRPTPQETQYF. The DNA for the CDR3 is TGTGCCAGCAGCCCGGACAGACCGACCCCCCAAGAGACCCAGTACTTC. Full variable domain (rest looked up from reference TRBV9 and TRBJ2-5): DSGVTQTPKHLITATGQRVTLRCSPRSGDLSVYWYQQSLDQGLQFLIQYYNGEERAKGNILERFSAQQFPDLHSELNLSSLELGDSALYFCASSPDRPTPQETQYFGPGTRLLVL.

The V call is TRBV6-2 or TRBV6-3, the J call TRBJ2-1; D may be TRBD1 (6 bases). The V gene lost 5 bases and the J gene lost 2 bases, with 16 bases spanning the gap. The V gene's germline CDR1 is MNHEY and CDR2 SVGEGT. The CDR3 spans 16 residues. The CDR3, as DNA: TGTGCCAGCAGTAGATATGGACAGTTCCCCTACAATGAGCAGTTCTTC. This translates into CASSRYGQFPYNEQFF.

This clone was counted between two and nine times. The chain is built from TRBV6-1 and TRBJ2-7; D tentatively fits TRBD1 or TRBD2 (5 bases each). Germline lookup yields CDR1 MNHNS and CDR2 SASEGT. V gave up 2 bases and J gave up 2 bases, with 10 bases separating them. The CDR3 has 14 residues. The CDR3 nucleotides are TGTGCCAGCAGTGAACGGGACGGACCCTACGAGCAGTACTTC. This encodes CASSERDGPYEQYF.

The V and J genes are TRBV6-2 or TRBV6-3 and TRBJ2-7; 8 positions match TRBD1. Germline lookup yields CDR1 MNHEY and CDR2 SVGEGT. The V gene end was trimmed by 6 bases and the J gene end by 5 bases; junction bases not matched to a gene: 12. The CDR3 is made up of 15 amino acids. This CDR3 is CASSLLRTGQDEQYF. The CDR3 region has the DNA TGTGCCAGCAGCCTCCTAAGGACAGGGCAGGACGAGCAGTACTTC.

The rearrangement joins TRBV10-3 to TRBJ1-4; 8 bases align to TRBD1. Germline V gene sequence: CDR1 ENHRY, CDR2 SYGVKD. The CDR3 loop spans 14 amino acids. Trimming removed 6 bases from V and 8 bases from J; junction bases left unmatched: 8. The CDR3 sequence: CAISPGQAEEKLFF. The DNA of the CDR3 is TGTGCCATCAGCCCGGGACAGGCGGAGGAAAAACTGTTTTTT.

V gene TRBV25-1 combines with J gene TRBJ2-7; D is undetermined. CDR1 and CDR2 (germline): MGHDK, SYGVNS. The V end lost 4 bases, the J end lost 0 bases, and 4 bases lay between the germline ends. The CDR3 loop spans 12 amino acids. In nucleotides, the CDR3 is TGTGCCAGCAGTGGAGTCTCCTACGAGCAGTACTTC. Translation: CASSGVSYEQYF.

This clone was found a few times. This chain connects TRBV30 to TRBJ1-5; D is perhaps TRBD1 (6 bases). Germline CDR1 and CDR2: GTSNPN and SVGIG (reference sequence). This CDR3 has 15 residues. V lost 3 bases and J 0 bases, leaving 12 bases between the germline ends. As DNA, the CDR3 is TGTGCCTGGAGCAGGGGATTGGGTAGCAATCAGCCCCAGCATTTT. Translated, it gives CAWSRGLGSNQPQHF.

The J gene is TRBJ2-3, the V gene TRBV20-1; 9 nucleotides align to TRBD2. The germline gives CDR1 DFQATT, CDR2 SNEGSKA (reference sequence). The CDR3 consists of 14 residues. Losses at the gene ends were 3 bases for V and 0 bases for J; bases not matched to a gene: 1. CDR3: CSASTSGSTDTQYF. Written as DNA, the CDR3 is TGCAGTGCTAGTACTAGCGGGAGCACAGATACGCAGTATTTT.

The chain has TRBV2 and TRBJ2-1, with 10 bases lining up with TRBD1. The length of the CDR3 is 15 residues. J was trimmed by 8 bases and V by 5 bases; bases with no gene match: 9. The germline gives CDR1 SNHLY, CDR2 FYNNEI. The CDR3 protein is CASSSVGQGSDEQFF. The CDR3 nucleotides read TGTGCCAGCAGTTCTGTGGGACAGGGGAGTGATGAGCAGTTCTTC.